This T cell receptor (beta chain) was profiled in a study of neurological immune-mediated disorders. 5'RACE generated cDNA with 10-nucleotide random UMIs. A single run covered 15-18 subjects with over 180 million TCR-beta sequences. TCRdb reanalysed the 5' RACE reads using MiXCR and keeps one entry per CDR3 protein. The profile shows about 53,000 distinct CDR3 sequences, about 15% of them singletons. Germline values: CDR1 DFQATT, CDR2 SNEGSKA (reference sequence). The trim removed 5 bases at V and 0 bases at J, leaving 5 bases unmatched. The CDR3 has 14 residues. This clonotype has a count of ten or more. Its target is not known. Findings and limits, study-wide: HTLV-1-associated myelopathy had the most TCR clonal expansion, and multiple sclerosis had the least, less than healthy controls.

The chain combines TRBV20-1 with TRBJ1-1; 8 bases are a match to TRBD1. The receptor comes from a man aged 60 to 69 in good health. Sequencing was carried out using PBMCs. Written as DNA, the CDR3 is TGCAGTGCTCCGAGACAGGGGATGAACACTGAAGCTTTCTTT. It translates to CSAPRQGMNTEAFF.